This T cell receptor (beta chain) comes out of a study of blood T cell repertoires in COVID-19. Study summary: Specimens from acute and convalescent COVID-19 originated in the United States, Italy and Spain. The analysed material was cDNA or gDNA that came from T cells, B-cell-depleted T cells, or PBMCs.

In the original analysis: Reference gene primer amplification gave estimated nucleated cell counts. Produced via immunoSEQ multiplex PCR; TCRdb's table is partial and in-frame only. V and J calls and clone size are copied from that table; D and trimming were computed from the DNA. The data show about 230,000 clones, with around 84% seen just once and about 9.9% held by the top ten. The CDR3 extends over 12 amino acids. Looked up from germline, CDR1 is SGHRS and CDR2 is YFSETQ. V lost 1 base and J 4 bases, leaving 6 bases between the germline ends. A note on this clone: Other nucleotide sequences in the sample specify the same CDR3.

The TCR sequence derives from a man aged 50 to 59 with COVID-19, enrolled during active disease. The gene calls are TRBV5-1 and TRBJ2-7; D is possibly TRBD1 (5 bases). Source material: peripheral blood. CDR3 residues: CASSLQGYEQYF. CDR3 in DNA: TGCGCCAGCAGCTTGCAGGGTTACGAGCAGTACTTC. Drawing the rest from reference TRBV5-1 and TRBJ2-7, the complete variable domain is KAGVTQTPRYLIKTRGQQVTLSCSPISGHRSVSWYQQTPGQGLQFLFEYFSETQRNKGNFPGRFSGRQFSNSRSEMNVSTLELGDSALYLCASSLQGYEQYFGPGTRLTVT.